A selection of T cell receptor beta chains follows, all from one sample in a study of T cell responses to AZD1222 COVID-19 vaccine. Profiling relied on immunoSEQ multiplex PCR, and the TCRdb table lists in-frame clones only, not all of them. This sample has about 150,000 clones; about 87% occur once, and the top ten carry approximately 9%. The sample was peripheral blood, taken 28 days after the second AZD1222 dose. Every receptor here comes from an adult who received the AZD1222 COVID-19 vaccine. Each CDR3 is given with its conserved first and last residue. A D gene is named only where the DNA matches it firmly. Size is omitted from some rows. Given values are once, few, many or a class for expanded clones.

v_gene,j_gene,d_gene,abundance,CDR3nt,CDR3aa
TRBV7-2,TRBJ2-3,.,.,TGTGCCAGCAGCTCGAGGCGCTGGGCAGATACGCAGTATTTT,CASSSRRWADTQYF
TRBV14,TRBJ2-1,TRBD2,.,TGTGCCAGCAGCCAAGAACTAGCGGGAGATCGTGAGCAGTTCTTC,CASSQELAGDREQFF
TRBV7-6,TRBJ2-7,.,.,TGTGCCAGCAGCCCCCGTGATAGCGGAACCCTCGAGCAGTACTTC,CASSPRDSGTLEQYF
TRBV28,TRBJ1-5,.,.,TGTGCCAGCACCCGTACATACCCGGGGCAGCCCCAGCATTTT,CASTRTYPGQPQHF
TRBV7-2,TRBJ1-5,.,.,TGTGCCAGCAGCTTTTCCATTTTCAGCAATCAGCCCCAGCATTTT,CASSFSIFSNQPQHF
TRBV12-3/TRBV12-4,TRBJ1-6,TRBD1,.,TGTGCCAGCAGAGGGACAGCTAATTCACCCCTCCACTTT,CASRGTANSPLHF
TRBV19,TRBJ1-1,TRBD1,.,TGTGCCACTTGGACAGGGAACACTGAAGCTTTCTTT,CATWTGNTEAFF
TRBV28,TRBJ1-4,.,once,TGTGCCAGCAGTTTTACACAGGGATATGAAAAACTGTTTTTT,CASSFTQGYEKLFF
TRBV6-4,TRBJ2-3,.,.,TGTGCCAGCAGTGACTTGGGGGGCGATACGCAGTATTTT,CASSDLGGDTQYF
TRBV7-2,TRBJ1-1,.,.,TGTGCCAGCAGCCAATACAGAGGGGCGAACACTGAAGCTTTCTTT,CASSQYRGANTEAFF
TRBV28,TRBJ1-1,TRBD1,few,TGTGCCAGCAGTTTCGAGGGGGCCGGGGGTATTTTGACTGAAGCTTTCTTT,CASSFEGAGGILTEAFF
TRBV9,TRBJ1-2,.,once,TGTGCCAGCAGCACTTCCCCTTCCCACGGCTACACCTTC,CASSTSPSHGYTF
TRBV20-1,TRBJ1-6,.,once,TGCAGTGCTAGTAGTTATTCACCCCTCCACTTT,CSASSYSPLHF
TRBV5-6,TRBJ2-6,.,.,TGTGCCAGCAGCTTGGACAGGATAGTCTCTGGGGCCAACGTCCTGACTTTC,CASSLDRIVSGANVLTF
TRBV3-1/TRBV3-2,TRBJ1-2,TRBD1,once,TGTGCCAGCAGCCCCGGGACAGGGAGCTACACCTTC,CASSPGTGSYTF
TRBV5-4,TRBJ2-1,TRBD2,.,TGTGCCAGCAGCAAAACTAGCGGGGCTTCCTACAATGAGCAGTTCTTC,CASSKTSGASYNEQFF
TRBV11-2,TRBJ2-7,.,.,TGTGCCAGCAGCCCCCGAGAGGGAGCTTGGGACGAGCAGTACTTC,CASSPREGAWDEQYF
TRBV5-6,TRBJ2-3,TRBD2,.,TGTGCCAGCAGCTTGACTGGAGCGGGGGGGTTGACGCAGTATTTT,CASSLTGAGGLTQYF
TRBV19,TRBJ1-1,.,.,TGTGCCATGCGGGCCCGGCGCACTGGCGCTTTCTTT,CAMRARRTGAFF
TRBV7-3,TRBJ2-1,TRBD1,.,TGTGCCAGCAGCCAGCAACCAGGGGGCAAATATGAGCAGTTCTTC,CASSQQPGGKYEQFF
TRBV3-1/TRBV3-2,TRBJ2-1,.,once,TGTGCCAGCAGCCAAGGACAGCTGTCCTACAATGAGCAGTTCTTC,CASSQGQLSYNEQFF
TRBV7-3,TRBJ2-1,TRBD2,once,TGTGCCAGCGCTCAGCGGGAGGGCCAAACGATGAATGAGCAGTTCTTC,CASAQREGQTMNEQFF
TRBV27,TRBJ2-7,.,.,TGTGCCAGCAGTTTACAGGGGCCTCCCTACGAGCAGTACTTC,CASSLQGPPYEQYF
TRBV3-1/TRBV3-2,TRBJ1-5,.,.,TGTGCCAGCAGCCAAGGGGGGCTGGGCAATCAGCCCCAGCATTTT,CASSQGGLGNQPQHF
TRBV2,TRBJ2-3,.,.,TGTGCCAGCAGTGAGCGGGACTTTCATACGCAGTATTTT,CASSERDFHTQYF
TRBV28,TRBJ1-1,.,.,TGTGCCAGCAGGTACAGGAACACTGAAGCTTTCTTT,CASRYRNTEAFF
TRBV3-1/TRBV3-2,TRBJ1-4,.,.,TGTGCCAGCAGCCCCCCTTGGGGAAGTAATGAAAAACTGTTTTTT,CASSPPWGSNEKLFF
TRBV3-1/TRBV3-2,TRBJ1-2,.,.,TGTGCCAGCAGCCAAGAGAACAGGGCTAAAACTAACTATGGCTACACCTTC,CASSQENRAKTNYGYTF
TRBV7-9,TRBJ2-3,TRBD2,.,TGTGCCAGCAGCCCCGGGCACACTAGCGGGAGTTCAGATACGCAGTATTTT,CASSPGHTSGSSDTQYF
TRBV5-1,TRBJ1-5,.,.,TGCGCCAGCAGCTTGGAAAGGGATCAGCCCCAGCATTTT,CASSLERDQPQHF
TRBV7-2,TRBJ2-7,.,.,TGTGCCAGCAGCTTATCCCGAAGCAGTGCCTCCTACGAGCAGTACTTC,CASSLSRSSASYEQYF
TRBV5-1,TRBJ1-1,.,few,TGCGCCAGCAGATCGGACGGTCTGAACACTGAAGCTTTCTTT,CASRSDGLNTEAFF
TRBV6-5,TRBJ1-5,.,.,TGTGCCAGCTCGGCAGGGGGCAATCAGCCCCAGCATTTT,CASSAGGNQPQHF
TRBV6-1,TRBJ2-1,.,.,TGTGCCAGCAGTGAGTGGTCTGGCACGTCAAGGAGCTCCTACAATGAGCAGTTCTTC,CASSEWSGTSRSSYNEQFF
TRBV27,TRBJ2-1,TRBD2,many,TGTGCCAGCAGTTCCGGGACTAGCGGGAGGTTAACCTACAATGAGCAGTTCTTC,CASSSGTSGRLTYNEQFF
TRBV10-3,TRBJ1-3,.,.,TGTGCCATCGGCTCCAGGGAGTCTGGAAACACCATATATTTT,CAIGSRESGNTIYF
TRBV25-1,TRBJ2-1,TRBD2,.,TGTGCCAGCAGTGAGTGGGGACTAGCGGGGTACAATGAGCAGTTCTTC,CASSEWGLAGYNEQFF
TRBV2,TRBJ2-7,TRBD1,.,TGTGCCAGCAGTGAGCAGGGGGCGGACTACGAGCAGTACTTC,CASSEQGADYEQYF
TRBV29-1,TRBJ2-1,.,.,TGCAGCGTTCAAGAGGCTAGCGTCAGCTCCTACAATGAGCAGTTCTTC,CSVQEASVSSYNEQFF